These T cell receptor beta chains were read from a single sample in a study of blood T cell repertoires in COVID-19. Produced via immunoSEQ multiplex PCR; TCRdb's table is partial and in-frame only. This sample yields around 270,000 clones, of which 80% to 85% are seen a single time; approximately 14% belongs to the top ten. Material: peripheral blood. Receptors originate from a person aged 70 to 85 with COVID-19, enrolled during active disease. Both conserved end residues are part of each CDR3. The size of a clone is reported for some rows only, either as once, few or many, or as a class for expanded clones.

V,size,J,CDR3
TRBV9,.,TRBJ1-2,CASRRGGDNYGYTF
TRBV27,.,TRBJ2-5,CASSFDRGRGETQYF
TRBV5-4,.,TRBJ1-4,CASSSGSDRVREKLFF
TRBV4-2,many,TRBJ2-1,CASSPRGQFNEQFF
TRBV28,once,TRBJ2-3,CASTLSGRGTSTDTQYF
TRBV6-2/TRBV6-3,once,TRBJ1-6,CASSYRTEYSPLHF
TRBV28,.,TRBJ1-5,CASNYRRGNQPQHF
TRBV11-2,.,TRBJ2-3,CASSTHPGGAPYF
TRBV19,.,TRBJ1-2,CASSSSGGNYGYTF
TRBV7-2,.,TRBJ2-5,CASSWGLAGGQETQYF
TRBV19,few,TRBJ1-1,CASSLRTALNTEAFF
TRBV7-2,few,TRBJ2-1,CASSPRQAPYNEQFF
TRBV7-9,few,TRBJ2-7,CASSPLGRECNYEQYF
TRBV9,.,TRBJ2-1,CASSVAGTFDEQFF
TRBV14,.,TRBJ2-2,CASSQLNVYKWGDHTGELFF
TRBV13,.,TRBJ2-7,CASKGDYRGGQYF
TRBV5-6,few,TRBJ1-1,CASSLGRGTGIEAFF
TRBV9,.,TRBJ1-2,CASSAGQGSYGYTF